Below, 18 T cell receptor beta chains from the same sample are listed, as sequenced in a study of response to subunit inactivated influenza vaccine. TCRdb reprocessed the RT-PCR reads via MiXCR and lists one record per CDR3 protein. The sample has about half a million distinct CDR3 sequences; approximately 10% are singletons. The sample consisted of PBMCs from blood, taken about 40 days after vaccination. All receptors come from a man aged 50 or older who received an inactivated influenza vaccine.

Ten or more counts support this clonotype. This chain uses TRBV20-1 with TRBJ2-7; D ambiguous. Trimming took 1 base from V and 2 from J, leaving 6 bases between them. CDR1 and CDR2 from the germline V gene are DFQATT and SNEGSKA (reference sequence). This CDR3 spans 12 amino acids. CDR3 residues: CSARVHTYEQYF. CDR3 nucleotide sequence: TGCAGTGCTAGAGTACACACCTACGAGCAGTACTTC.

The rearrangement uses TRBV7-8 and TRBJ2-5, with TRBD1 as a possible D gene (6 bases). The germline V gene has CDR1 SGHVS and CDR2 FQNEAQ. V was pared by 5 bases and J by 1 base, with 11 bases between. The CDR3 sequence is 14 residues long. The CDR3 here is CASSPYRAQETQYF. As DNA, the CDR3 is TGTGCCAGCAGCCCATACAGGGCCCAAGAGACCCAGTACTTC.

The chain recombines TRBV2 with TRBJ2-2; D may correspond to TRBD1 or TRBD2 (5 bases each). The CDR3 runs 17 residues. Germline values: CDR1 SNHLY, CDR2 FYNNEI. The V and J ends lost 6 bases and 2 bases respectively, with 19 bases between them. Here the CDR3 reads CASREKAGTVNTGELFF. The CDR3 nucleotides read TGTGCCAGCAGGGAAAAAGCCGGGACGGTTAACACCGGGGAGCTGTTTTTT.

The rearrangement joins TRBV6-1 to TRBJ2-1; 9 bases align to TRBD2. Germline V lookup: CDR1 MNHNS, CDR2 SASEGT. CDR3 size: 16 residues. With 6 bases clipped from V and 0 bases from J, the junction kept 6 bases outside the gene matches. CDR3 nucleotide sequence: TGTGCCAGCAGCAATCCTAGCGGGACCTCCTACAATGAGCAGTTCTTC. Protein: CASSNPSGTSYNEQFF.

This sequence joins TRBV6-5 and TRBJ2-3; 12 bases align to TRBD2. CDR3 length equals 16 residues. Looked up from germline, CDR1 is MNHEY and CDR2 is SVGAGI. V lost 3 bases to trimming and J lost 4 bases; unmatched junction nucleotides: 5. The CDR3 DNA reads as TGTGCCAGCAGTTATCTAGCGGGGGGGCCGTCAGATACGCAGTATTTT. Translating gives CASSYLAGGPSDTQYF.

The rearrangement joins TRBV4-1 to TRBJ2-7, with no clear D. CDR1 and CDR2 from the germline V gene are MGHRA and YSYEKL. V was pared by 3 bases and J by 4 bases, with 13 bases between. The CDR3 has 14 amino acids. CDR3 protein: CASSHPGRLYEQYF. Written as DNA, the CDR3 is TGCGCCAGCAGCCATCCCGGACGGCTTTACGAGCAGTACTTC.

This clonotype was seen a few times. V gene TRBV5-1 combines with J gene TRBJ2-5, with D possibly called TRBD1 or TRBD2 (6 bases each). In germline, CDR1 is SGHRS, CDR2 YFSETQ. Trimming took off 3 bases at V and 0 bases at J, with 9 bases between the two ends. The CDR3 spans 14 residues. In nucleotides, the CDR3 is TGCGCCAGCAGCTCGGGGGCCCACCAAGAGACCCAGTACTTC. The encoded protein is CASSSGAHQETQYF.

This rearrangement joins TRBV12-3 or TRBV12-4 to TRBJ2-7; D may be TRBD2 (6 bases). The CDR3 extends over 15 amino acids. Trimming took 4 bases from V and 2 from J, leaving 15 bases between them. Here the CDR3 reads CASSYSNRGTYEQYF. For the CDR3, the DNA is TGTGCCAGCAGTTACTCAAATCGCGGGACCTACGAGCAGTACTTC.

The chain uses TRBV5-6 and TRBJ2-1, with unresolved D. V lost 2 bases and J 1 base, leaving 7 bases between the germline ends. Germline V CDR1 and CDR2: SGHDT, YYEEEE. This CDR3 is built from 14 residues. The CDR3 nucleotides are TGTGCCAGCAGCTTTGAGGCTTCCTACAATGAGCAGTTCTTC. It yields the protein CASSFEASYNEQFF.

Ten or more counts support this clonotype. This chain connects TRBV5-4 to TRBJ1-1, with a weak D call TRBD1 (5 bases). Between the trimmed V and J ends, which lost 1 base and 3 bases, there was a span of 7 bases. The CDR3 contains 13 residues. Germline values: CDR1 SGHNT, CDR2 YYREEE (reference sequence). CDR3 amino acids: CASSLTGHTEAFF. The CDR3, as DNA: TGTGCCAGCAGCTTGACAGGACACACTGAAGCTTTCTTT.

In this sample, this clonotype turned up a few times. The J gene is TRBJ1-5, the V gene TRBV28; D remains unclear. The CDR3 consists of 15 residues. V was cut by 2 bases and J by 1 base, with 9 bases left in between. Germline V gene lookup returns CDR1 MDHEN and CDR2 SYDVKM. The CDR3 nucleotides read TGTGCCAGCAGTTTAGTACCAGTAAGCAATCAGCCCCAGCATTTT. Translating it yields CASSLVPVSNQPQHF.

This clonotype was detected ten times or more. This chain joins TRBV5-1 and TRBJ1-2, with TRBD1 identical over 9 bases. The CDR3 consists of 14 residues. Germline CDR1 is SGHRS and CDR2 is YFSETQ. V gave up 3 bases and J gave up 7 bases; unmatched junction bases: 7. The chain's CDR3 is CASSSDRGYFGYTF. CDR3 coding DNA: TGCGCCAGCAGCTCGGACAGGGGTTACTTTGGCTACACCTTC.

This clonotype was counted only a few times. V usage is TRBV7-9 and J usage is TRBJ2-1; a possible D gene is TRBD2 (6 bases). Germline lookup yields CDR1 SEHNR and CDR2 FQNEAQ (reference sequence). The CDR3 is 14 residues long. Trimming shortened V by 5 bases and J by 10 bases, and 18 bases separated the two germline ends. In DNA, the CDR3 is TGTGCCAGCAGCCTTAGCGGTGGGGCTAGCGAGCAGTTCTTC. It translates to CASSLSGGASEQFF.

The rearrangement uses TRBV5-1 and TRBJ2-3; weak D call: TRBD2 (5 bases). With 0 bases removed from V and 4 bases from J, the gap between germline ends came to 15 bases. There are 16 residues in the CDR3. Germline-derived CDR1 and CDR2 are SGHRS and YFSETQ. The CDR3 sequence is CASSLDVGFGADTQYF. The CDR3 coding sequence is TGCGCCAGCAGCTTGGACGTAGGGTTCGGGGCAGATACGCAGTATTTT.

This clonotype was seen a handful of times. This rearrangement joins TRBV6-1 to TRBJ2-3; 12 positions match TRBD2. This CDR3 has 17 amino acids. The germline CDR1 and CDR2 sequences are MNHNS and SASEGT. V was pared by 10 bases and J by 2 bases, with 13 bases of the junction left unmatched. The DNA for the CDR3 is TGTGCCACGCAGGGACGGACTAGCGGGGCCCTCACAGATACGCAGTATTTT. It codes for CATQGRTSGALTDTQYF.

This clonotype turned up a few times. This chain connects TRBV7-7 to TRBJ2-5; 10 bases match TRBD1. Germline V gene data show CDR1 as SSHAT and CDR2 as FNYEAQ (reference sequence). Trimming removed 5 bases from V and 4 bases from J; junction bases left unmatched: 4. The CDR3 contains 14 residues. Here the CDR3 DNA reads TGTGCCAGCAGCAAGACAGGGGGCTTAGAGACCCAGTACTTC. Translation: CASSKTGGLETQYF.

The rearrangement joins TRBV2 to TRBJ2-7, with D uncertain. The germline gives CDR1 SNHLY, CDR2 FYNNEI. Trimming cost V 4 bases and J 7 bases, with 11 bases left between them. CDR3 length: 12 residues. CDR3 region: CASSGSLREQYF. The DNA for the CDR3 is TGTGCCAGCAGTGGTAGTTTGAGAGAGCAGTACTTC.

This clonotype showed up just a few times. This chain joins TRBV28 and TRBJ1-2, with 8 positions matching TRBD1. Per germline, CDR1 MDHEN and CDR2 SYDVKM. CDR3 length: 15 amino acids. After removal of 6 bases from V and 7 bases from J, the junction contained 13 bases not matched to a gene. As DNA, the CDR3 is TGTGCCAGCAGCACCTTTGGACAGGGACTCGTTGGCTACACCTTC. Its protein is CASSTFGQGLVGYTF.